This T cell receptor (beta chain) was recorded in a study of cytomegalovirus exposure and HLA in healthy donors. Study-level background: A later analysis reported the approximately 120 validation repertoires used the same platform as the approximately 670 first-cohort repertoires.

Comments on this clone: Its target is unknown.

The length of the CDR3 is 13 residues. CDR1 is LGHNA, CDR2 YSLEER, per germline. The V and J ends lost 0 bases and 5 bases respectively, with 8 bases between them. The study's findings and limits: Many donors shared some public TCRs, even though most TCR sequences were rare. Published work reported that the classifier diagnosed cytomegalovirus status with high specificity and sensitivity. A few CMV-associated chains were confirmed in vitro to be specific for CMV antigens.

Some clones are missing from TCRdb's copy, which holds only in-frame ones; the method was immunoSEQ multiplex PCR. The sample lists some 260,000 clones, 80% to 95% seen once, with approximately 3.1% in the top ten. The TCR sequence derives from a woman in her thirties in good health and CMV-seronegative. Sequenced: PBMCs. V is TRBV4-3 and J is TRBJ2-7; D remains unclear. The CDR3 region is CASSQDNGNEQYF. CDR3 DNA: TGCGCCAGCAGCCAAGATAATGGGAACGAGCAGTACTTC.